This entry lists 15 T cell receptor beta chains sequenced from one sample in a study of cytomegalovirus exposure and HLA in healthy donors. In the PCR, 60 Vbeta and 13 Jbeta primers were used. Sequenced by immunoSEQ multiplex PCR; TCRdb stores in-frame clones only, minus some. The sample carries approximately 110,000 clones, about two thirds recorded once. Material for sequencing was PBMCs. These receptors came from a man aged 55 to 69 in good health and CMV-seropositive.

The V gene is TRBV6-5, the J gene TRBJ2-7; tentative D call: TRBD1 (6 bases). CDR1 is MNHEY and CDR2 is SVGAGI in the germline V gene. V lost 5 bases to trimming and J lost 9 bases, with 11 bases between them. The CDR3 has 11 amino acids. Written as DNA, the CDR3 is TGTGCCAGCAGTAACCAGGGGAGGCAGTACTTC. This sequence encodes CASSNQGRQYF.

The sample holds one count of this clone. V usage is TRBV5-1 and J usage is TRBJ2-1; TRBD2 aligns across 13 bases. The CDR3 is made up of 17 amino acids. With 5 bases clipped from V and 7 bases from J, the junction kept 12 bases outside the gene matches. Germline V gene sequence: CDR1 SGHRS, CDR2 YFSETQ. CDR3 in amino acids: CASSSRFTSGGANEQFF. DNA for the CDR3: TGCGCCAGCAGTTCCCGCTTTACTAGCGGGGGGGCGAATGAGCAGTTCTTC.

V usage is TRBV28 and J usage is TRBJ1-4; 9 bases are shared with TRBD1. The CDR3 runs 19 residues. The ends lost 2 bases at V and 6 bases at J; junction bases unmatched: 16. The germline V gene encodes CDR1 MDHEN and CDR2 SYDVKM. CDR3 protein: CASSLQNRGRPARYEKLFF. CDR3 sequence (DNA): TGTGCCAGCAGTTTACAAAACAGGGGGCGCCCCGCGCGTTATGAAAAACTGTTTTTT.

The gene calls are TRBV5-4 and TRBJ2-3, with 7 bases that match TRBD1. J gave up 2 bases and V 4 bases, and 10 bases lay outside the gene matches. The CDR3 has 16 residues. Germline-derived CDR1 and CDR2 are SGHNT and YYREEE (reference sequence). The CDR3 DNA reads TGTGCCAGCAGCGCGAGACGGGACAGCAACACAGATACGCAGTATTTT. Amino acid sequence: CASSARRDSNTDTQYF.

The chain carries TRBV5-1 and TRBJ2-3; 8 bases are shared with TRBD2. This CDR3 comprises 15 residues. The germline CDR1 and CDR2 sequences are SGHRS and YFSETQ. With V trimmed by 2 bases and J by 3 bases, 5 bases remained unmatched. CDR3 DNA sequence: TGCGCCAGCAGCTTTACTACTAGCGGTACAGATACGCAGTATTTT. Translation: CASSFTTSGTDTQYF.

This clone was seen only a few times. The chain couples TRBV10-2 to TRBJ2-7; maybe TRBD1 (5 bases). This CDR3 is built from 13 residues. Germline V gene sequence: CDR1 WSHSY, CDR2 SAAADI. Trimming removed 1 base from V and 2 bases from J, with 6 bases in between. The CDR3 sequence is CASSELGPYEQYF. CDR3 nucleotide sequence: TGCGCCAGCAGTGAGTTGGGGCCCTACGAGCAGTACTTC.

The chain combines TRBV19 with TRBJ1-2; a weak D match, TRBD1 (6 bases). V lost 4 bases to trimming and J lost 8 bases, with 17 bases between them. The CDR3 spans 14 residues. Per germline, CDR1 LNHDA and CDR2 SQIVND (reference sequence). CDR3 loop: CASSTGVESRGYTF. In nucleotides, the CDR3 is TGTGCCAGTAGTACAGGGGTTGAGAGTAGGGGCTACACCTTC.

This clone was observed a few times. V is TRBV5-1 and J is TRBJ1-5, with 9 bases identical to TRBD1. V lost 4 bases, J lost 6 bases, and 5 bases stayed unmatched. CDR1 is SGHRS, CDR2 YFSETQ, per germline. The CDR3 has 14 amino acids. DNA for the CDR3: TGCGCCAGCAGCGTTACAGGGGGCGGTCAGCCCCAGCATTTT. It translates to CASSVTGGGQPQHF.

The chain combines TRBV4-1 with TRBJ1-5; D may be TRBD1 (6 bases). CDR3 length: 16 residues. Trimming removed 2 bases from V and 7 bases from J, with 18 bases in between. Germline-derived CDR1 and CDR2 are MGHRA and YSYEKL. This chain's CDR3 is CASSQMLGATGQPQHF. The CDR3 nucleotides read TGCGCCAGCAGCCAAATGTTGGGGGCTACGGGCCAGCCCCAGCATTTT.

The genes are TRBV9 and TRBJ2-5; the D is unclear. The V gene lost 0 bases and the J gene lost 5 bases, with 8 bases spanning the gap. CDR1 is SGDLS and CDR2 is YYNGEE in the germline V gene. The CDR3 extends over 13 amino acids. For the CDR3, the DNA is TGTGCCAGCAGCGTAGCCCTTCGTGAGACCCAGTACTTC. Its protein is CASSVALRETQYF.

The gene calls are TRBV5-1 and TRBJ2-7; 7 bases align to TRBD1. The CDR3 runs to 17 residues. From germline, CDR1 is SGHRS and CDR2 YFSETQ. V shed 0 bases, J shed 2 bases, and the junction held 11 bases outside the gene matches. CDR3: CASSLAPTGIITYEQYF. In DNA form, the CDR3 reads TGCGCCAGCAGCTTGGCTCCGACAGGGATAATCACCTACGAGCAGTACTTC.

The count of this clone is one. The chain recombines TRBV5-1 with TRBJ1-2; 8 bases agree with TRBD1. The CDR3 contains 15 residues. Germline CDR1 is SGHRS and CDR2 is YFSETQ. V gave up 4 bases and J gave up 3 bases; unmatched junction bases: 8. The CDR3 DNA reads as TGCGCCAGCAGCACAACAGGGGGTTATGACTATGGCTACACCTTC. This codes for CASSTTGGYDYGYTF.

Notes on this clone: Other DNA variants within this sample encode the same CDR3. The chain has TRBV7-9 and TRBJ2-2; D ambiguous. The CDR3 is made up of 14 amino acids. Trimming removed 5 bases from V and 0 bases from J, with 7 bases in between. Per germline, CDR1 SEHNR and CDR2 FQNEAQ (reference sequence). The CDR3 DNA is TGTGCCAGCAGCCCTACAGCGAACACCGGGGAGCTGTTTTTT. Its protein is CASSPTANTGELFF. Complete variable domain (other parts from reference TRBV7-9 and TRBJ2-2): DTGVSQNPRHKITKRGQNVTFRCDPISEHNRLYWYRQTLGQGPEFLTYFQNEAQLEKSRLLSDRFSAERPKGSFSTLEIQRTEQGDSAMYLCASSPTANTGELFFGEGSRLTVL.

The rearrangement joins TRBV10-3 to TRBJ2-2; TRBD2 might be the D (6 bases). Germline CDR1 ENHRY, CDR2 SYGVKD. Trimming removed 6 bases from V and 1 base from J, with 12 bases in between. This CDR3 is 15 amino acids long. As DNA, the CDR3 is TGTGCCATCAGGGCGGGGACGGGGAACACCGGGGAGCTGTTTTTT. Protein: CAIRAGTGNTGELFF.

In its sample, this clone was seen once. The rearrangement links TRBV11-1 to TRBJ2-1, with D possibly matching TRBD1 (6 bases). The length of the CDR3 is 14 residues. V shed 5 bases and J shed 0 bases, with 8 bases lying between them. Germline V gene lookup returns CDR1 SGHAT and CDR2 FQDESV (reference sequence). CDR3 DNA sequence: TGTGCCAGCAGCCAGGACAGCTCCTACAATGAGCAGTTCTTC. This gives the protein CASSQDSSYNEQFF.